This T cell receptor (beta chain) was recovered during a study of T cell repertoires in aging, cancer and after chemotherapy. This clonotype was counted between two and nine times. TRB rearrangements spanning V, D and J were amplified using mixed TRB-A/B primers. TCRdb analysed the multiplex PCR reads with MiXCR anew, one entry per CDR3 protein. This repertoire shows a few thousand distinct CDR3 sequences, 45% to 70% found once; its top ten account for under 40%. Between the trimmed V and J ends, which lost 3 bases and 2 bases, there was a span of 7 bases. The length of the CDR3 is 13 residues. Looked up from germline, CDR1 is SGHTA and CDR2 is FQGNSA. Amplification of TCR beta used genomic DNA extracted from peripheral blood.

The chain joins TRBV7-2 to TRBJ2-5; the D gene is possibly TRBD1 (6 bases). The clonotype comes from a human donor with a solid tumor. Sequencing used blood. CDR3 sequence reads: CASSFQGQETQYF. CDR3 nucleotides: TGTGCCAGCAGCTTTCAGGGGCAAGAGACCCAGTACTTC.